This TCR beta chain was captured in a study of blood T cell repertoires in COVID-19. As for the study in general: Whether acute or convalescent, the COVID-19 samples came from the United States, Italy and Spain. PBMCs, B-cell-depleted T cells, or T cells provided the cDNA or gDNA that made up the material.

Produced via immunoSEQ multiplex PCR; TCRdb's table is partial and in-frame only. The sample consists of fewer than 300,000 clones, under 90% of them appearing once. The sequence came from a woman aged 60-70 years with active or convalescent COVID-19. Sequenced: peripheral blood.

As DNA, the CDR3 is TGTGCCAGCAGGGCAGGGGGCAATAACTATGGCTACACCTTC. Its translation is CASRAGGNNYGYTF. V gene TRBV6-5 combines with J gene TRBJ1-2; TRBD1 matches 8 bases. Germline CDR1 reads MNHEY; CDR2 reads SVGAGI. The CDR3 is 14 residues long. V was pared by 6 bases and J by 1 base, with 4 bases of the junction left unmatched.